This TCR beta chain was found in a study of immune heterogeneity within non-small cell lung tumors. With V trimmed by 2 bases and J by 4 bases, 3 bases remained unmatched. Germline loops: CDR1 LNHDA, CDR2 SQIVND (reference sequence). The CDR3 has 16 amino acids. This clonotype was seen a few times. Bulk tumor gDNA, 450 to 600 ng per sample, served as the TCR template. Primary tumors were biopsied several times each, far apart, intraoperatively. Samples came from untreated patients having curative surgery for newly diagnosed non-small cell lung cancer. Amplification of TCR beta CDR3 was performed by multiplex PCR with 32 V and 13 J primers. MiXCR, applied by TCRdb to the multiplex PCR reads, yields one record per CDR3 protein. Among about 21,000 distinct CDR3 sequences listed, 25% to 30% were seen once.

The chain has TRBV19 and TRBJ2-2, with TRBD2 identical over 11 bases. The sample consisted of lung tumor tissue. The TCR comes from a man aged 35-49 years with non-small cell lung cancer. CDR3 in amino acids: CASSIYSGRATGELFF. The CDR3 bases are TGTGCCAGTAGTATATATAGCGGGAGGGCCACCGGGGAGCTGTTTTTT.